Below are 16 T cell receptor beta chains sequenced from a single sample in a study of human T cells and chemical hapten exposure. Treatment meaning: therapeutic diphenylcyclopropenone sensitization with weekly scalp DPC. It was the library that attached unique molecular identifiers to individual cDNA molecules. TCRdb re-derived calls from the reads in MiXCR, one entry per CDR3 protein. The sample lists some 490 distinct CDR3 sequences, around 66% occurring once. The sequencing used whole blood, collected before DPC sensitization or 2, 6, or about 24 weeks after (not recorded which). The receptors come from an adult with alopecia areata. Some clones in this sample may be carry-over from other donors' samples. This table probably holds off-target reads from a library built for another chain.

The CDR3 nucleotides read TGTGCCAGCAGCTTAGAGCCGGGGGCCGATAGGCAGTTCTTC. It specifies CASSLEPGADRQFF. This sequence joins TRBV7-2 and TRBJ2-1; possibly TRBD1 or TRBD2 for D (6 bases each). Deletions cut 1 base from V and 12 bases from J, with 16 bases between. The germline gives CDR1 SGHTA, CDR2 FQGNSA. The CDR3 runs to 14 residues.

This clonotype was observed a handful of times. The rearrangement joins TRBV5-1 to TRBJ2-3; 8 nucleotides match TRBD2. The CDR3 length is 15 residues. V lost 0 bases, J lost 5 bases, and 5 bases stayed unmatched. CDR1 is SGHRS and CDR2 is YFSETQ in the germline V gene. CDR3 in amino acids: CASSLGLSGGDTQYF. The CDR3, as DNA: TGCGCCAGCAGCTTGGGATTGAGCGGGGGAGATACGCAGTATTTT.

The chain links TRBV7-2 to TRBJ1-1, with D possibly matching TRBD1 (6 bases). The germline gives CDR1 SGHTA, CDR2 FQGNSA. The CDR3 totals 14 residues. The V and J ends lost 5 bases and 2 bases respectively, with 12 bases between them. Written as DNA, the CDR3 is TGTGCCAGCAGCAAGGGGGGGGTCAACACTGAAGCTTTCTTT. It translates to CASSKGGVNTEAFF.

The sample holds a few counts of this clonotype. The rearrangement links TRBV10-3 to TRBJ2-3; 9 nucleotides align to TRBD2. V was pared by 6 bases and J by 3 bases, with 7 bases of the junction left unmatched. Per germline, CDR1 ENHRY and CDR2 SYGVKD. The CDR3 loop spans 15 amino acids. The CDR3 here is CAIRSSGSWTDTQYF. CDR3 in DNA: TGTGCCATCAGGAGTAGCGGGAGTTGGACAGATACGCAGTATTTT.

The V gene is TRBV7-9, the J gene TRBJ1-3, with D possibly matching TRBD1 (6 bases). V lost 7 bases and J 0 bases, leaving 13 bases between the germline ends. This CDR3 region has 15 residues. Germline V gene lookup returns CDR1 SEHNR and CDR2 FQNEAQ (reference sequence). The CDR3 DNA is TGTGCCAGCACCCGGACAGCCAGCTCTGGAAACACCATATATTTT. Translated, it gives CASTRTASSGNTIYF.

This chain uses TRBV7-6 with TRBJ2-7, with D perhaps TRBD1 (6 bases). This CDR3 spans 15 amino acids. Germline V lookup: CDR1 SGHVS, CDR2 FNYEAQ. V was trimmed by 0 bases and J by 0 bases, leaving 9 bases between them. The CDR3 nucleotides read TGTGCCAGCAGCTTAGCCTCGGACAGCTCCTACGAGCAGTACTTC. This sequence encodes CASSLASDSSYEQYF.

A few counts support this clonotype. The CDR3 protein is CASAWSSSYEQYF. The CDR3 nucleotides are TGTGCCTCGGCTTGGAGCAGCTCCTACGAGCAGTACTTC. This chain connects TRBV6-5 to TRBJ2-7; D not resolved. Germline lookup yields CDR1 MNHEY and CDR2 SVGAGI. There are 13 residues in the CDR3. The V and J ends lost 11 bases and 0 bases respectively, with 14 bases between them.

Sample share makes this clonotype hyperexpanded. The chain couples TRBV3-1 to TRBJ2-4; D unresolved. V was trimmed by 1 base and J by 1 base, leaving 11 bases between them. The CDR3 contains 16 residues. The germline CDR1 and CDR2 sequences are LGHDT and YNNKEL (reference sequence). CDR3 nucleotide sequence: TGTGCCAGCAGCCAAGCCGGAAGTTTGGCCAAAAACATTCAGTACTTC. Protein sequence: CASSQAGSLAKNIQYF.

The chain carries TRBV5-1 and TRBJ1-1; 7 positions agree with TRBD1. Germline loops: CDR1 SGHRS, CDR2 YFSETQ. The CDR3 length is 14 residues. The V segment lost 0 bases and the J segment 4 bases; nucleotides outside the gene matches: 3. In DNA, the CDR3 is TGCGCCAGCAGCTTGGCCGCAGGGGGCACTGAAGCTTTCTTT. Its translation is CASSLAAGGTEAFF.

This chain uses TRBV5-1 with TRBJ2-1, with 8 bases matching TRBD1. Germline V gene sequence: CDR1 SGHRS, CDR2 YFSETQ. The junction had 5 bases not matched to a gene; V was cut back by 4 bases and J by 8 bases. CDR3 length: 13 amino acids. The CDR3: CASSLGTGDEQFF. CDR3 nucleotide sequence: TGCGCCAGCAGCCTGGGGACAGGCGATGAGCAGTTCTTC.

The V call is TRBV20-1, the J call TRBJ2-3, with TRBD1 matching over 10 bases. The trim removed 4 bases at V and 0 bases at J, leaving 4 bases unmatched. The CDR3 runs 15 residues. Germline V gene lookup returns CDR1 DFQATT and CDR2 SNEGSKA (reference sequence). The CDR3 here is CSAIRDRGSTDTQYF. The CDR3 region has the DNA TGCAGTGCTATCCGGGACAGGGGTAGCACAGATACGCAGTATTTT.

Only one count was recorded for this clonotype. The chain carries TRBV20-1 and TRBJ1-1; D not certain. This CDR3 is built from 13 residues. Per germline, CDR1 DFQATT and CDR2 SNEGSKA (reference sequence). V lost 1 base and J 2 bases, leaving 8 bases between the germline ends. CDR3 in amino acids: CSARADINTEAFF. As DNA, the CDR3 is TGCAGTGCTAGAGCCGACATAAACACTGAAGCTTTCTTT.

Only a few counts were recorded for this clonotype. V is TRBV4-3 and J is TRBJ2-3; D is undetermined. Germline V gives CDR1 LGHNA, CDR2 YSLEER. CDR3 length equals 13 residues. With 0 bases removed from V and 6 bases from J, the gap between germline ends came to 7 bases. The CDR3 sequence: CASSQELGDTQYF. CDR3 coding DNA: TGCGCCAGCAGCCAAGAGCTGGGCGATACGCAGTATTTT.

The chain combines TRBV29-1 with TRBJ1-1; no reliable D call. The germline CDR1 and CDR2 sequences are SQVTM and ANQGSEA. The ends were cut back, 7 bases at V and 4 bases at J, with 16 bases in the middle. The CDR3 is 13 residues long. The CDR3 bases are TGCAGCGCTCCTGGGGTAGGGAGCACTGAAGCTTTCTTT. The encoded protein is CSAPGVGSTEAFF.

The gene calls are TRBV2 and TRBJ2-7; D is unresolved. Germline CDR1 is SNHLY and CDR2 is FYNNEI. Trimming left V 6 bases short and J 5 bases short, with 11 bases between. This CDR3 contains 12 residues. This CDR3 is CASRGRSHEQYF. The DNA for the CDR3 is TGTGCCAGCAGGGGCCGGTCCCACGAGCAGTACTTC.

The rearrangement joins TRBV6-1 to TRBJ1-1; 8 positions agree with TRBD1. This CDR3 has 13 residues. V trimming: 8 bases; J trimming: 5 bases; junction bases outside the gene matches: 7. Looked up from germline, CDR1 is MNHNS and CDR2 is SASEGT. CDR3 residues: CASSRTGQTEAFF. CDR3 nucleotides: TGTGCCAGCTCCCGGACAGGGCAAACTGAAGCTTTCTTT.